This TCR beta chain was sequenced for a study of blood T cell repertoires in COVID-19. Sequencing used immunoSEQ multiplex PCR; TCRdb keeps in-frame clones, though not all of them. The sample has around 150,000 clones, around 82% seen once. Germline V lookup: CDR1 SQVTM, CDR2 ANQGSEA. The V end lost 8 bases, the J end lost 4 bases, and 12 bases lay between the germline ends. The CDR3 contains 12 residues. J is TRBJ2-1 and V is TRBV29-1; D uncertain. The TCR comes from a woman between 35 and 50 years old with COVID-19, enrolled during active disease. The sample taken for sequencing was peripheral blood. Here the CDR3 reads CSIALPYNEQFF. The DNA for the CDR3 is TGCAGCATAGCCTTACCTTACAATGAGCAGTTCTTC.